Below are 23 T cell receptor beta chains sequenced from a single sample in a study of shared clonotypes between healthy human individuals. Method: immunoSEQ multiplex PCR; TCRdb's copy keeps in-frame clones and lacks some. This table has approximately 250,000 clones, 60% to 80% appearing once. Sequences were obtained from memory CD4+ T cells sorted from blood. Subset denoted: CD45RA-negative fraction. These receptor sequences come from a man younger than 45 in good health.

This clone was counted a single time. The gene calls are TRBV28 and TRBJ1-5, with TRBD1 as a possible D gene (6 bases). V was trimmed by 6 bases and J by 2 bases, leaving 14 bases between them. CDR1 and CDR2 (germline): MDHEN, SYDVKM. CDR3 size: 15 residues. CDR3 protein: CASRVGGAGNQPQHF. The CDR3 DNA is TGTGCCAGCAGGGTAGGGGGGGCTGGCAATCAGCCCCAGCATTTT. Variable domain in full (rest from reference TRBV28 and TRBJ1-5): DVKVTQSSRYLVKRTGEKVFLECVQDMDHENMFWYRQDPGLGLRLIYFSYDVKMKEKGDIPEGYSVSREKKERFSLILESASTNQTSMYLCASRVGGAGNQPQHFGDGTRLSIL.

This clone was found once. This rearrangement joins TRBV5-4 to TRBJ1-1; tentatively, D is TRBD1 (5 bases). This CDR3 region has 13 residues. Trimming took 1 base from V and 7 from J, leaving 11 bases between them. The germline V gene has CDR1 SGHNT and CDR2 YYREEE (reference sequence). Written as DNA, the CDR3 is TGTGCCAGCAGCTTGTGGGGGAGGAGTGAAGCTTTCTTT. This encodes CASSLWGRSEAFF.

This clone was detected a few times. The rearrangement joins TRBV5-1 to TRBJ1-3, with D possibly being TRBD1 (5 bases). The CDR3 length is 15 residues. The germline CDR1 and CDR2 sequences are SGHRS and YFSETQ. Trimming took 0 bases from V and 2 from J, leaving 9 bases between them. For the CDR3, the DNA is TGCGCCAGCAGCTTGGCGGGAGGGGCTGGAAACACCATATATTTT. It is translated as CASSLAGGAGNTIYF.

The chain uses TRBV6-1 and TRBJ2-6; no reliable D call. This CDR3 is built from 12 residues. Germline V gene sequence: CDR1 MNHNS, CDR2 SASEGT. Trimming cost V 8 bases and J 0 bases, with 2 bases left between them. CDR3 region: CASDSGANVLTF. The CDR3 DNA follows: TGTGCCAGCGACTCTGGGGCCAACGTCCTGACTTTC.

V gene TRBV9 combines with J gene TRBJ1-2; D unresolved. CDR1 is SGDLS, CDR2 YYNGEE, per germline. The CDR3 length is 16 residues. Trimming shortened V by 6 bases and J by 0 bases, and 18 bases separated the two germline ends. The CDR3 loop is CASTLTIRSPNYGYTF. CDR3 nucleotides: TGTGCCAGCACCCTCACCATTCGCAGCCCTAACTATGGCTACACCTTC.

This rearrangement joins TRBV27 to TRBJ2-7, with 8 nucleotides matching TRBD2. The J segment lost 2 bases and the V segment lost 6 bases, leaving 9 bases of the junction unmatched. The CDR3 length is 15 residues. The germline V gene encodes CDR1 MNHEY and CDR2 SMNVEV (reference sequence). CDR3 residues: CASSQRAGGPYEQYF. DNA for the CDR3: TGTGCCAGCAGCCAAAGGGCGGGAGGACCCTACGAGCAGTACTTC.

This clone came up a few times. The V call is TRBV14, the J call TRBJ2-1, with D unclear. Germline CDR1 is SGHDN and CDR2 is FVKESK. CDR3 length equals 14 residues. Deletions cut 6 bases from V and 7 bases from J, with 16 bases between. CDR3 in amino acids: CASSREWVVNEQFF. The CDR3 DNA sequence: TGTGCCAGCAGTCGAGAGTGGGTAGTAAATGAGCAGTTCTTC.

This chain links TRBV5-5 with TRBJ1-4; D is unresolved. This CDR3 has 13 amino acids. V lost 4 bases and J 8 bases, leaving 12 bases between the germline ends. Germline V gene sequence: CDR1 SGHKS, CDR2 YYEKEE (reference sequence). The CDR3 reads CASSEGMREKLFF. In nucleotides, the CDR3 is TGTGCCAGCAGCGAAGGGATGCGGGAAAAACTGTTTTTT.

The genes are TRBV7-8 and TRBJ2-1; TRBD2 matches 9 bases. There are 19 residues in the CDR3. Looked up from germline, CDR1 is SGHVS and CDR2 is FQNEAQ. The V gene end was trimmed by 3 bases and the J gene end by 0 bases; junction bases not matched to a gene: 12. CDR3 residues: CASSLSIAGALSSYNEQFF. In nucleotides, the CDR3 is TGTGCCAGCAGCTTGTCGATAGCGGGAGCCCTCAGCTCCTACAATGAGCAGTTCTTC. The full variable domain, completed using reference TRBV7-8 and TRBJ2-1, is GAGVSQSPRYKVAKRGQDVALRCDPISGHVSLFWYQQALGQGPEFLTYFQNEAQLDKSGLPSDRFFAERPEGSVSTLKIQRTQQEDSAVYLCASSLSIAGALSSYNEQFFGPGTRLTVL.

The chain links TRBV6-1 to TRBJ1-2, with 12 bases aligning to TRBD1. Germline CDR1 MNHNS, CDR2 SASEGT. V shed 11 bases and J 8 bases; nucleotides not matched to a gene: 6. The CDR3 extends over 12 amino acids. CDR3 region: CAEGQGARGYTF. Written as DNA, the CDR3 is TGTGCCGAGGGACAGGGGGCTCGGGGCTACACCTTC.

The CDR3 here is CASSTLRGEKLFF. The CDR3 DNA is TGTGCCAGCAGCACTCTACGGGGTGAAAAACTGTTTTTT. V is TRBV9 and J is TRBJ1-4, with D uncertain. Trimming left V 4 bases short and J 7 bases short, with 11 bases between. The length of the CDR3 is 13 residues. CDR1 is SGDLS, CDR2 YYNGEE, per germline.

The chain has TRBV7-8 and TRBJ1-5; 7 bases map to TRBD1. V shed 4 bases, J shed 4 bases, and the junction held 7 bases outside the gene matches. The CDR3 sequence is 15 residues long. Germline CDR1 SGHVS, CDR2 FQNEAQ. CDR3 in DNA: TGTGCCAGCAGCTCGCAGACAGGGTGGAATCAGCCCCAGCATTTT. It is translated as CASSSQTGWNQPQHF.

The V gene is TRBV10-3, the J gene TRBJ2-7, with TRBD1 matching 7 bases. Germline CDR1 reads ENHRY; CDR2 reads SYGVKD. CDR3 length: 14 amino acids. V shed 10 bases, J shed 1 base, and the junction held 10 bases outside the gene matches. This CDR3 is CATKQGSGSYEQYF. The CDR3 nucleotides are TGTGCCACCAAACAGGGGTCGGGATCCTACGAGCAGTACTTC.

This chain joins TRBV30 and TRBJ2-2, with TRBD1 matching 7 bases. The V gene end was trimmed by 3 bases and the J gene end by 3 bases; junction bases not matched to a gene: 7. Germline V CDR1 and CDR2: GTSNPN, SVGIG (reference sequence). The CDR3 consists of 15 residues. DNA for the CDR3: TGTGCCTGGAGGGGAGACAGGGTAGACACCGGGGAGCTGTTTTTT. It codes for CAWRGDRVDTGELFF. Filled out from reference TRBV30 and TRBJ2-2, the complete variable domain reads SQTIHQWPATLVQPVGSPLSLECTVEGTSNPNLYWYRQAAGRGLQLLFYSVGIGQISSEVPQNLSASRPQDRQFILSSKKLLLSDSGFYLCAWRGDRVDTGELFFGEGSRLTVL.

This clone occurred a few times. The CDR3 sequence is CASSLGQGSGANVLTF. CDR3 DNA sequence: TGTGCCAGCAGCTTGGGACAGGGCTCTGGGGCCAACGTCCTGACTTTC. The chain joins TRBV5-4 to TRBJ2-6, with TRBD1 matching over 7 bases. The CDR3 spans 16 residues. CDR1 and CDR2 from the germline V gene are SGHNT and YYREEE (reference sequence). The ends lost 0 bases at V and 0 bases at J; junction bases unmatched: 0.

This clone was recorded at least ten times. The gene calls are TRBV5-1 and TRBJ2-5; 9 bases agree with TRBD1. Losses at the gene ends were 4 bases for V and 0 bases for J; bases not matched to a gene: 10. Germline V gives CDR1 SGHRS, CDR2 YFSETQ. CDR3 length: 17 amino acids. Written as DNA, the CDR3 is TGCGCCAGCAGCCCCGGGGGCAGACAGGGGGACCAAGAGACCCAGTACTTC. It encodes CASSPGGRQGDQETQYF.

V and J are TRBV15 and TRBJ1-5, with D unresolved. The CDR3 loop spans 15 amino acids. The germline V gene has CDR1 LNHNV and CDR2 YYDKDF (reference sequence). V was shortened by 0 bases and J by 4 bases, with 10 bases between the two germline ends. CDR3 sequence (DNA): TGTGCCACCAGCAGAGATCGGCAGCTTAATCAGCCCCAGCATTTT. Its translation is CATSRDRQLNQPQHF.

The chain links TRBV5-6 to TRBJ1-1, with D possibly matching TRBD1 (6 bases). The CDR3 spans 17 residues. The V end was cut by 4 bases, the J end by 1 base, with 20 bases between. Germline CDR1 SGHDT, CDR2 YYEEEE. CDR3 protein: CASSLSRGGGQNTEAFF. The CDR3 region has the DNA TGTGCCAGCAGCCTATCCCGAGGTGGGGGCCAGAACACTGAAGCTTTCTTT.

The gene calls are TRBV14 and TRBJ1-2; no clear D gene. CDR3 length equals 15 residues. Germline loops: CDR1 SGHDN, CDR2 FVKESK. V was cut by 3 bases and J by 8 bases, with 19 bases left in between. CDR3 sequence reads: CASSHHLKKVEGYTF. The CDR3 DNA follows: TGTGCCAGCAGCCACCATCTAAAGAAGGTGGAAGGCTACACCTTC.

The genes are TRBV9 and TRBJ2-1; TRBD1 or TRBD2 may be the D gene (5 bases each). V shed 4 bases and J shed 0 bases, with 17 bases lying between them. This CDR3 is built from 17 residues. Germline assignment: CDR1 SGDLS and CDR2 YYNGEE. The DNA of the CDR3 is TGTGCCAGCAGCTCCCCCGAGGGACCGGGCTCCTACAATGAGCAGTTCTTC. Its translation is CASSSPEGPGSYNEQFF.

This clone was observed a handful of times. This chain uses TRBV9 with TRBJ2-2, with a possible D match to TRBD2 (6 bases). The CDR3 covers 15 residues. V was pared by 3 bases and J by 2 bases, with 11 bases between. CDR1 and CDR2 (germline): SGDLS, YYNGEE. The CDR3 DNA reads as TGTGCCAGCAGCGGAACCGGGAGCAACACCGGGGAGCTGTTTTTT. As protein: CASSGTGSNTGELFF.

The CDR3 loop reads CASSPFSGGDFNEQFF. The DNA of the CDR3 is TGCGCCAGCAGCCCGTTTAGTGGCGGGGATTTCAATGAGCAGTTCTTC. The gene calls are TRBV5-1 and TRBJ2-1; TRBD2 might be the D (6 bases). Germline CDR1 and CDR2: SGHRS and YFSETQ. Trimming removed 4 bases at V and 6 bases at J, with 20 bases between. This CDR3 is built from 16 residues.

The rearrangement uses TRBV5-4 and TRBJ2-7, with D maybe TRBD1 (6 bases). Germline values: CDR1 SGHNT, CDR2 YYREEE (reference sequence). V dropped 9 bases and J dropped 0 bases, with 25 bases sitting between them. The CDR3 has 17 amino acids. The chain's CDR3 is CATGDPPPPLSSYEQYF. The CDR3 DNA sequence: TGTGCCACAGGGGACCCCCCACCCCCCCTTTCCTCCTACGAGCAGTACTTC.